Given below is one TCR beta chain in context. There is no known antigen for this receptor. Within one base of it there is no much larger clone, and no base qualities were kept. The protocol used for the library was the immunoSEQ multiplex PCR assay. TCRdb's version of the immuneACCESS table is confined to in-frame rearrangements and falls short of the full clone set. An unresolved V gene accounts for under half of the shortfall where checked; the remainder is of unknown origin. The sample contains tens of thousands of clones, 78% of them found a single time. The ten largest clones take up about 6.6% of the sample. This record belongs to a study of radiotherapy plus CTLA-4 blockade in lung cancer (dated by TCRdb to between 2018 and 2020). In the study overall: Objective responses were observed in roughly a sixth of enrolled patients, and disease control was achieved in 31%.

Measured from the cysteine to the phenylalanine, the CDR3 is 16 residues long. Left in the record is the CDR3 DNA by itself, 48 bases read in frame from the first base. V loses 4 bases of germline sequence and J loses 4 bases, and the interval between the two ends is 17 bases. For CDR1 and CDR2, the germline V gene lists KGHSH and LQKENI. The study evaluated CTLA-4 blockade (ipilimumab) given together with focal radiation therapy in patients who had chemo-refractory metastatic non-small-cell lung cancer. Overall study results and their limits: TCR clones derived from tumors expanded in peripheral blood after treatment with radiotherapy and ipilimumab. Increased serum interferon-beta after radiation, together with early dynamic changes in blood T cell clones, were reported to be the strongest predictors of response.

The V and J segments used are TRBV18 and TRBJ1-3; no D gene is confidently identified. This clonotype originated in a human donor with non-small cell lung cancer who had a complete response to radiotherapy plus ipilimumab. The source was peripheral blood, collected from a patient treated with radiotherapy plus ipilimumab. The DNA sequence is TGTGCCAGCTCACGAGAACAGTCCTCTCAGGGAAACACCATATATTTT. Protein translation: CASSREQSSQGNTIYF.